This TCR beta chain was identified in a study of monozygotic twins with inflammatory bowel disease. The CDR3 is made up of 16 amino acids. Germline assignment: CDR1 LNHDA and CDR2 SQIVND (reference sequence). The authors ran two nested PCRs of 16 and 9 cycles on TCRalpha and TCRbeta cDNA. TCRdb re-called the 5' RACE reads and gives one entry per CDR3 protein, without DNA. This sample's table has about 440,000 distinct CDR3 sequences. This receptor was taken from a human donor with ulcerative colitis or Crohn's disease, or a healthy co-twin of an affected twin (not recorded which). Sequencing input: blood. This chain connects TRBV19 to TRBJ2-1; TCRdb lists TRBD1, though no DNA is available to test this call. The CDR3 loop is CASSIRNRGTNNEQFF.